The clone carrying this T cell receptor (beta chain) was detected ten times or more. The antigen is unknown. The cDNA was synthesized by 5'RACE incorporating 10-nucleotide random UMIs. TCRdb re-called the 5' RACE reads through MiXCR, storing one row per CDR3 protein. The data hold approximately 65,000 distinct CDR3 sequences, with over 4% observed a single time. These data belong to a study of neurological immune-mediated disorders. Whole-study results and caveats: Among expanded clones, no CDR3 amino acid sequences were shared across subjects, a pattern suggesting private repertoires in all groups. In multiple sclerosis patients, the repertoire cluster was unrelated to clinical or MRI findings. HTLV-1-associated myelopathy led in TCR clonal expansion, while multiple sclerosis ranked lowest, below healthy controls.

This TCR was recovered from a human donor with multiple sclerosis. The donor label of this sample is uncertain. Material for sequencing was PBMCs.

As DNA, the CDR3 is TGCGCCAGCAGCTTGAGGTCGTTATCCAGCGGGGGCTACAATGAGCAGTTCTTC. This encodes CASSLRSLSSGGYNEQFF. This chain uses TRBV5-1 with TRBJ2-1; 8 bases are shared with TRBD2. The CDR3 consists of 18 residues. V lost 1 base and J lost 3; bases outside the gene matches: 12. The germline CDR1 and CDR2 sequences are SGHRS and YFSETQ.